The next 29 T cell receptor beta chains were all read from a single sample in a study of cytomegalovirus exposure and HLA in healthy donors. Primers included in the PCR were 60 Vbeta and 13 Jbeta primers. The protocol was immunoSEQ multiplex PCR, while the TCRdb copy is restricted to in-frame clones and leaves out a portion. The table shows some 190,000 clones, with around 87% occurring only once. Sequencing was carried out using PBMCs. The receptor source for this set is a man younger than 40 in good health and CMV-seronegative.

A note on this clone: The junction does not match germline at one end; this may be a read error. The rearrangement uses TRBV7-7 and TRBJ2-3; D is unresolved. CDR3 length: 14 residues. CDR1 and CDR2 from the germline V gene are SSHAT and FNYEAQ (reference sequence). The CDR3 DNA sequence: TGTGCTAGCAGCTTGATGTCGGGCACAGATACGCAGTATTTT. As protein: CASSLMSGTDTQYF.

The chain is built from TRBV5-8 and TRBJ2-5; 10 nucleotides align to TRBD1. V lost 4 bases, J lost 5 bases, and 5 bases stayed unmatched. The CDR3 loop spans 14 amino acids. CDR1 is SGHTS, CDR2 YDEGEE, per germline. CDR3 sequence (DNA): TGTGCCAGCAGCCCGGACAGGGGGAGCGAGACCCAGTACTTC. Amino acids: CASSPDRGSETQYF.

The chain uses TRBV2 and TRBJ2-5; D possibly corresponds to TRBD1 (6 bases). V was pared by 0 bases and J by 3 bases, with 11 bases between. The germline CDR1 and CDR2 sequences are SNHLY and FYNNEI. CDR3 size: 15 residues. In DNA form, the CDR3 reads TGTGCCAGCAGTGAAGCGAGGGGGTTTAAAGAGACCCAGTACTTC. Amino acids: CASSEARGFKETQYF.

V gene TRBV4-1 combines with J gene TRBJ1-5, with D uncertain. Germline CDR1 and CDR2: MGHRA and YSYEKL. V was trimmed by 0 bases and J by 3 bases, leaving 9 bases between them. The CDR3 runs to 15 residues. CDR3 nucleotides: TGCGCCAGCAGCCAAGATATGGGAGTCAATCAGCCCCAGCATTTT. Its protein product is CASSQDMGVNQPQHF.

This clone showed up just once. This chain joins TRBV10-3 and TRBJ1-5; D might be TRBD1 (6 bases). The CDR3 covers 13 residues. V dropped 10 bases and J dropped 7 bases, with 17 bases sitting between them. The germline V gene has CDR1 ENHRY and CDR2 SYGVKD. The CDR3 region is CATRDGTIQPQHF. CDR3 DNA: TGTGCCACCCGGGACGGGACAATCCAGCCCCAGCATTTT.

The rearrangement joins TRBV7-2 to TRBJ1-4; D is ambiguous. Trimming pared 1 base from V and 11 bases from J, leaving 20 bases between. Germline CDR1 SGHTA, CDR2 FQGNSA. The CDR3 consists of 16 residues. The CDR3 spells CASSLDSLSGTGKLFF. In nucleotides, the CDR3 is TGTGCCAGCAGCTTAGACTCTCTGAGTGGAACGGGTAAACTGTTTTTT.

The chain uses TRBV4-1 and TRBJ2-2; TRBD2 might be the D (6 bases). Trimming removed 5 bases from V and 1 base from J, with 11 bases in between. The CDR3 has 15 residues. Looked up from germline, CDR1 is MGHRA and CDR2 is YSYEKL. The CDR3 is CASSAGTLNTGELFF. The DNA for the CDR3 is TGCGCCAGCAGCGCCGGGACTTTGAACACCGGGGAGCTGTTTTTT.

The gene calls are TRBV14 and TRBJ1-2, with a weak D call TRBD1 (6 bases). CDR1 and CDR2 from the germline V gene are SGHDN and FVKESK. V lost 2 bases, J lost 8 bases, and 18 bases lay in between. This CDR3 is built from 15 residues. CDR3 protein: CASSQRGGLAGGYTF. In DNA form, the CDR3 reads TGTGCCAGCAGCCAAAGGGGGGGGCTTGCTGGAGGCTACACCTTC.

V gene TRBV5-1 combines with J gene TRBJ2-7, with TRBD2 matching 12 bases. This CDR3 is built from 15 residues. The V gene end was trimmed by 3 bases and the J gene end by 3 bases; junction bases not matched to a gene: 4. Germline assignment: CDR1 SGHRS and CDR2 YFSETQ. CDR3 residues: CASSSGLAGNYEQYF. CDR3 nucleotide sequence: TGCGCCAGCAGCTCCGGACTAGCGGGGAACTACGAGCAGTACTTC. Full variable domain (outside the CDR3, taken from reference TRBV5-1 and TRBJ2-7): KAGVTQTPRYLIKTRGQQVTLSCSPISGHRSVSWYQQTPGQGLQFLFEYFSETQRNKGNFPGRFSGRQFSNSRSEMNVSTLELGDSALYLCASSSGLAGNYEQYFGPGTRLTVT.

This chain uses TRBV5-1 with TRBJ2-3; 9 bases match TRBD1. The trim removed 3 bases at V and 4 bases at J, leaving 18 bases unmatched. CDR1 is SGHRS, CDR2 YFSETQ, per germline. The CDR3 length is 19 residues. This chain's CDR3 is CASSSWGTGISQWADTQYF. CDR3 nucleotide sequence: TGCGCCAGCAGCTCCTGGGGGACAGGGATCTCTCAGTGGGCAGATACGCAGTATTTT.

This clone appeared a single time. The chain joins TRBV10-3 to TRBJ2-1; 9 bases agree with TRBD1. In germline, CDR1 is ENHRY, CDR2 SYGVKD. With V trimmed by 3 bases and J by 7 bases, 7 bases remained unmatched. The CDR3 loop spans 15 amino acids. CDR3 in DNA: TGTGCCATCAGTGAAGTGACAGGGGGTCGGAATGAGCAGTTCTTC. It encodes CAISEVTGGRNEQFF.

The V call is TRBV10-3, the J call TRBJ2-4; the match to TRBD2 covers 10 bases. CDR1 ENHRY and CDR2 SYGVKD come from the germline V gene. J lost 5 bases, V lost 6 bases, and 4 bases had no gene match. The CDR3 spans 14 residues. This CDR3 reads CAISGTSEENIQYF. In DNA form, the CDR3 reads TGTGCCATCAGCGGGACTAGCGAGGAAAACATTCAGTACTTC.

The chain employs TRBV7-9 and TRBJ2-5; D unclear. V gave up 7 bases and J gave up 5 bases, with 8 bases separating them. Germline values: CDR1 SEHNR, CDR2 FQNEAQ (reference sequence). This CDR3 spans 11 amino acids. CDR3 protein: CASTPLETQYF. CDR3 sequence (DNA): TGTGCCAGCACCCCTCTGGAGACCCAGTACTTC.

The V gene is TRBV7-6, the J gene TRBJ1-2; D is unclear. Germline V gives CDR1 SGHVS, CDR2 FNYEAQ. V was pared by 0 bases and J by 4 bases, with 12 bases between. The CDR3 runs 15 residues. DNA for the CDR3: TGTGCCAGCAGCTTAGCGCTAGGGAGTGGCTATGGCTACACCTTC. Residues: CASSLALGSGYGYTF.

This chain uses TRBV27 with TRBJ2-7, with D tentatively TRBD2 (6 bases). Germline lookup yields CDR1 MNHEY and CDR2 SMNVEV (reference sequence). Between the trimmed V and J ends, which lost 5 bases and 2 bases, there was a span of 13 bases. The CDR3 has 14 residues. CDR3 nucleotides: TGTGCCAGCAGTCTTAGCGGAAAAACCTACGAGCAGTACTTC. It translates to CASSLSGKTYEQYF.

The table lists this clone with a few counts. The rearrangement uses TRBV5-6 and TRBJ2-7; possible D gene TRBD2, 6 bases. The CDR3 consists of 14 residues. The ends were cut back, 5 bases at V and 0 bases at J, with 12 bases in the middle. CDR1 SGHDT and CDR2 YYEEEE come from the germline V gene. Written as DNA, the CDR3 is TGTGCCAGCAGGGGGAGGACGAACTCCTACGAGCAGTACTTC. Protein sequence: CASRGRTNSYEQYF.

This clone has only one observation. V is TRBV5-5 and J is TRBJ1-2; D possibly corresponds to TRBD1 (6 bases). The CDR3 has 14 residues. Germline CDR1 SGHKS, CDR2 YYEKEE (reference sequence). V lost 0 bases and J lost 8, with 14 bases in between. This chain's CDR3 is CASSLDTGFWGYTF. DNA of the CDR3: TGTGCCAGCAGCTTGGATACAGGGTTTTGGGGCTACACCTTC.

This chain uses TRBV28 with TRBJ1-5, with TRBD1 matching over 11 bases. The junction had 7 bases not matched to a gene; V was cut back by 7 bases and J by 5 bases. CDR1 is MDHEN and CDR2 is SYDVKM in the germline V gene. The CDR3 spans 15 residues. CDR3 amino acids: CASIRDRGYYQPQHF. The CDR3 bases are TGTGCCAGCATTAGGGACAGGGGGTATTATCAGCCCCAGCATTTT.

J is TRBJ2-2 and V is TRBV15, with 16 bases identical to TRBD2. V lost 0 bases, J lost 4 bases, and 8 bases stayed unmatched. There are 20 residues in the CDR3. CDR1 and CDR2 from the germline V gene are LNHNV and YYDKDF (reference sequence). CDR3 sequence: CATSRDRGLAGGLGTGELFF. The CDR3 DNA follows: TGTGCCACCAGCAGAGATAGGGGACTAGCGGGGGGGCTGGGCACCGGGGAGCTGTTTTTT.

J is TRBJ1-1 and V is TRBV2; D gene ambiguous. Trimming took off 7 bases at V and 0 bases at J, with 15 bases between the two ends. Germline CDR1 is SNHLY and CDR2 is FYNNEI. The CDR3 totals 15 residues. CDR3 protein: CASNPRSPMNTEAFF. The CDR3 coding sequence is TGTGCCAGCAACCCGAGGAGCCCGATGAACACTGAAGCTTTCTTT.

The chain employs TRBV19 and TRBJ1-1; maybe TRBD1 (5 bases). CDR1 LNHDA and CDR2 SQIVND come from the germline V gene (reference sequence). V was clipped by 7 bases and J by 7 bases, with 13 bases between them. CDR3 length: 12 residues. The CDR3 coding sequence is TGTGCCAGTACCCCCATCCAGGGTGAAGCTTTCTTT. Amino acids: CASTPIQGEAFF.

V and J are TRBV6-4 and TRBJ2-7; tentatively, D is TRBD1 (6 bases). CDR3 size: 14 residues. Germline CDR1 reads MRHNA; CDR2 reads SNTAGT. V dropped 3 bases and J dropped 4 bases, with 13 bases sitting between them. The CDR3 loop is CASSEGRGSYEQYF. The CDR3 coding sequence is TGTGCCAGCAGTGAGGGCAGGGGATCGTACGAGCAGTACTTC.

The chain uses TRBV28 and TRBJ2-1; D is perhaps TRBD2 (6 bases). This CDR3 comprises 12 residues. Trimming cost V 5 bases and J 12 bases, with 14 bases left between them. Germline values: CDR1 MDHEN, CDR2 SYDVKM. CDR3 bases: TGTGCCAGCAGTGTAACCCAGGGAGGGCAGTTCTTC. It translates to CASSVTQGGQFF.

The V call is TRBV7-8, the J call TRBJ2-2; 11 bases fit TRBD2. J lost 4 bases, V lost 1 base, and 5 bases had no gene match. CDR3 length: 17 residues. Per the germline V gene, CDR1 is SGHVS and CDR2 is FQNEAQ. CDR3 region: CASSLGLGLAGTGELFF. The CDR3 bases are TGTGCCAGCAGCTTAGGGTTAGGACTAGCGGGCACCGGGGAGCTGTTTTTT.

V and J are TRBV7-9 and TRBJ2-2, with D possibly matching TRBD2 (6 bases). Trimming removed 2 bases from V and 2 bases from J, with 12 bases in between. The germline V gene encodes CDR1 SEHNR and CDR2 FQNEAQ (reference sequence). CDR3 length: 16 residues. CDR3 DNA: TGTGCCAGCAGCTTATGGGGCGGGGTTAACACCGGGGAGCTGTTTTTT. Its protein product is CASSLWGGVNTGELFF.

The chain uses TRBV19 and TRBJ1-5, with 7 nucleotides matching TRBD1. Germline CDR1 reads LNHDA; CDR2 reads SQIVND (reference sequence). This CDR3 has 16 amino acids. Trimming at V came to 7 bases and at J to 3 bases, leaving 12 bases not matched to a gene. Written as DNA, the CDR3 is TGTGCCAGTAAAGGGGGAAGGGGGCTTGACAATCAGCCCCAGCATTTT. This translates into CASKGGRGLDNQPQHF.

The chain links TRBV28 to TRBJ2-5; unclear D gene. The J call may be in error: the DNA end matches TRBJ2-7 better. From germline, CDR1 is MDHEN and CDR2 SYDVKM. CDR3 length equals 14 residues. The CDR3 DNA reads TGTGCCAGCAATAATGCACGGGTGAGTGGCGAGCAGTACTTC. It translates to CASNNARVSGEQYF.

As concerns this clone: One junction end disagrees with the germline gene, perhaps due to a read error. V is TRBV28 and J is TRBJ2-7, with a tentative D call TRBD1 (6 bases). Germline V gives CDR1 MDHEN, CDR2 SYDVKM. The CDR3 runs to 12 residues. CDR3 coding DNA: TGTGCCAGCAGTACAATAACCCGACAGGAACACTTC. Amino acids: CASSTITRQEHF.

The chain links TRBV19 to TRBJ2-7; perhaps TRBD1 as D (6 bases). The V gene lost 4 bases and the J gene lost 1 base, with 8 bases spanning the gap. Per the germline V gene, CDR1 is LNHDA and CDR2 is SQIVND (reference sequence). The CDR3 length is 13 residues. CDR3 in amino acids: CASSRTGSYEQYF. Written as DNA, the CDR3 is TGTGCCAGTAGTAGAACAGGGTCCTACGAGCAGTACTTC. The whole variable domain, filled in from reference TRBV19 and TRBJ2-7, reads DGGITQSPKYLFRKEGQNVTLSCEQNLNHDAMYWYRQDPGQGLRLIYYSQIVNDFQKGDIAEGYSVSREKKESFPLTVTSAQKNPTAFYLCASSRTGSYEQYFGPGTRLTVT.